The rows below give T cell receptor beta chains drawn from one sample of a study of control samples from healthy donors and cancer patients. TCRdb's copy holds only in-frame clones and misses some; the assay was immunoSEQ multiplex PCR. This table has around 68,000 clones, 83% appearing once. Sequenced input: blood. The receptors were sampled from a man aged 55-75 years in good health. The CDR3 runs from the conserved cysteine through the conserved F or W. The D gene is left open where the match is weak. Not all rows give a size; the values are once, few, many and, for expanded clones, a class.

V,J,size,D,CDR3,DNA
TRBV21-1,TRBJ1-6,-,-,CASSKGWDSFNSPLHF,TGTGCCAGCAGCAAGGGTTGGGACAGTTTTAATTCACCCCTCCACTTT
TRBV24-1,TRBJ2-1,-,TRBD2,CATSDLGTSGSNEQFF,TGTGCCACCAGTGATTTGGGGACTAGCGGGAGTAATGAGCAGTTCTTC
TRBV11-2,TRBJ2-1,-,-,CASSQREQFF,TGTGCCAGCAGTCAGCGGGAGCAGTTCTTC
TRBV28,TRBJ2-3,-,TRBD2,CASGLSGISTDTQYF,TGTGCCAGCGGCCTAAGCGGGATAAGCACAGATACGCAGTATTTT
TRBV9,TRBJ1-6,-,-,CASSVDGKNSPLHF,TGTGCCAGCAGCGTAGACGGGAAGAATTCACCCCTCCACTTT
TRBV28,TRBJ2-2,-,-,CASSPAKNTGELFF,TGTGCCAGCAGCCCCGCGAAGAACACCGGGGAGCTGTTTTTT
TRBV28,TRBJ1-5,-,-,CASILGGLQQTQHF,TGTGCCAGCATCCTGGGGGGACTCCAACAGACCCAGCATTTT
TRBV11-2,TRBJ2-1,-,-,CASSSLLGSGNEQFF,TGTGCCAGCAGCTCCCTCTTGGGGAGTGGTAATGAGCAGTTCTTC
TRBV10-1,TRBJ2-2,-,TRBD2,CASSEGTSGYTGELFF,TGCGCCAGCAGTGAGGGGACTAGCGGTTACACCGGGGAGCTGTTTTTT
TRBV11-2,TRBJ2-1,-,-,CASSPLGRAYNEQFF,TGTGCCAGCAGCCCCCTGGGGCGGGCCTACAATGAGCAGTTCTTC
TRBV5-8,TRBJ2-7,-,TRBD1,CASSRQGAAYEQYF,TGTGCCAGCAGCCGACAGGGGGCGGCCTACGAGCAGTACTTC
TRBV24-1,TRBJ1-2,-,TRBD1,CATSDSGQETGGYTF,TGTGCCACCAGTGACTCGGGACAGGAGACGGGCGGCTACACCTTC
TRBV7-6,TRBJ1-6,few,-,CASSRGQQNSPLHF,TGTGCCAGCAGCAGAGGACAGCAAAATTCACCCCTCCACTTT
TRBV11-3,TRBJ2-5,-,-,CASSPSSGVGETQYF,TGTGCCAGCAGCCCCTCCTCTGGGGTTGGAGAGACCCAGTACTTC
TRBV11-3,TRBJ2-5,few,-,CASSLRGGGETQYF,TGTGCCAGCAGTTTACGCGGGGGCGGGGAGACCCAGTACTTC
TRBV5-6,TRBJ2-1,-,-,CASSFYRRTEQFF,TGTGCCAGCAGCTTTTATAGGAGGACGGAGCAGTTCTTC
TRBV18,TRBJ1-2,-,-,CASSPGGQDYGYTF,TGTGCCAGCTCACCTGGGGGGCAGGACTATGGCTACACCTTC
TRBV5-1,TRBJ1-5,-,TRBD1,CASSEGQGEPQHF,TGCGCCAGCAGCGAGGGACAGGGGGAGCCCCAGCATTTT
TRBV7-9,TRBJ1-6,many,TRBD1,CATLGLDRGGPQNSPLHF,TGTGCCACACTCGGCCTGGACAGGGGGGGACCCCAAAATTCACCCCTCCACTTT
TRBV7-8,TRBJ2-1,-,TRBD2,CASSLTGTTPQWEQFF,TGTGCCAGCAGCTTAACCGGGACTACCCCACAATGGGAGCAGTTCTTC
TRBV11-2,TRBJ2-3,-,-,CASSLYASTDTQYF,TGTGCCAGCAGCTTGTATGCTAGCACAGATACGCAGTATTTT
TRBV29-1,TRBJ1-1,-,-,CSAPGLKNTEAFF,TGCAGCGCTCCGGGACTAAAGAACACTGAAGCTTTCTTT
TRBV18,TRBJ2-3,-,-,CASSPMGGRTDTQYF,TGTGCCAGCTCACCGATGGGGGGTAGGACAGATACGCAGTATTTT
TRBV11-1,TRBJ2-1,-,-,CASSFSGLSLNEQFF,TGTGCCAGCAGCTTTTCCGGACTCTCTTTGAATGAGCAGTTCTTC
TRBV6-2/TRBV6-3,TRBJ2-5,once,TRBD2,CASSLRTSGSETQYF,TGTGCCAGCAGCCTCAGGACTAGCGGGAGTGAGACCCAGTACTTC
TRBV10-3,TRBJ1-1,-,-,CAISERGSRNTEAFF,TGTGCCATCAGTGAGCGGGGTTCGAGGAACACTGAAGCTTTCTTT
TRBV6-2/TRBV6-3,TRBJ1-5,few,-,CASSYSTGYQPQHF,TGTGCCAGCAGTTATTCGACAGGTTATCAGCCCCAGCATTTT
TRBV9,TRBJ2-3,-,TRBD2,CASSVAGGGGDTQYF,TGTGCCAGCAGCGTAGCGGGAGGGGGTGGAGATACGCAGTATTTT
TRBV19,TRBJ1-4,once,-,CASSTRLGNEKLFF,TGTGCCAGTAGTACCCGGCTTGGAAATGAAAAACTGTTTTTT
TRBV7-2,TRBJ1-3,-,-,CASSRQGRSGNTIYF,TGTGCCAGCAGCCGGCAGGGGCGCTCTGGAAACACCATATATTTT
TRBV5-4,TRBJ2-1,few,TRBD2,CASSLDPAGASYNEQFF,TGTGCCAGCAGCTTGGATCCAGCGGGAGCCTCCTACAATGAGCAGTTCTTC
TRBV24-1,TRBJ2-1,-,TRBD2,CATSDPGTRVGDEQFF,TGTGCCACCAGTGATCCCGGGACTAGAGTAGGGGATGAGCAGTTCTTC
TRBV2,TRBJ2-5,-,TRBD2,CASTSGRPETQYF,TGTGCCAGCACTAGCGGGAGGCCAGAGACCCAGTACTTC
TRBV5-3,TRBJ2-3,-,-,CARSQCWWRPDTQYF,TGTGCCAGAAGCCAGTGTTGGTGGAGACCCGATACGCAGTATTTT
TRBV11-2,TRBJ1-2,-,-,CASSEDSINYGYTF,TGTGCCAGCAGCGAGGACAGTATAAACTATGGCTACACCTTC
TRBV10-3,TRBJ2-1,-,-,CAISLTGEQFF,TGTGCCATCAGTTTGACAGGCGAGCAGTTCTTC
TRBV7-9,TRBJ2-2,-,TRBD2,CASSSPSGGSNGELFF,TGTGCCAGCAGCTCGCCCTCGGGGGGGTCAAACGGGGAGCTGTTTTTT
TRBV19,TRBJ2-1,-,TRBD1,CASSNRQGGYNEQFF,TGTGCCAGTAGTAATCGACAGGGGGGTTACAATGAGCAGTTCTTC
TRBV3-1/TRBV3-2,TRBJ2-1,-,-,CASSQEGRKQFF,TGTGCCAGCAGCCAGGAGGGGAGGAAGCAGTTCTTC
TRBV9,TRBJ2-2,-,-,CASSVQPGRELFF,TGTGCCAGCAGCGTCCAACCCGGGCGGGAGCTGTTTTTT
TRBV27,TRBJ1-2,-,TRBD1,CASSFKTGANYGYTF,TGTGCCAGCAGTTTTAAAACAGGGGCTAACTATGGCTACACCTTC
TRBV18,TRBJ2-3,-,-,CASSPLADTQYF,TGTGCCAGCTCACCACTGGCAGATACGCAGTATTTT
TRBV29-1,TRBJ2-7,once,-,CSVVISGSYEQYF,TGCAGCGTTGTCATTTCAGGGTCCTACGAGCAGTACTTC
TRBV30,TRBJ2-3,few,TRBD2,CAWSGAGGTDTQYF,TGTGCCTGGAGTGGAGCGGGAGGCACAGATACGCAGTATTTT
TRBV7-9,TRBJ2-2,-,TRBD2,CASSSAGGGRAPPGELFF,TGTGCCAGCAGCTCAGCGGGAGGCGGGAGGGCTCCGCCCGGGGAGCTGTTTTTT
TRBV7-3,TRBJ2-1,-,TRBD1,CASSTGAYSNEQFF,TGTGCCAGCAGCACAGGGGCGTATTCCAATGAGCAGTTCTTC
TRBV7-2,TRBJ1-1,-,-,CASSLEGNTEAFF,TGTGCCAGCAGCTTAGAGGGAAACACTGAAGCTTTCTTT
TRBV12-3/TRBV12-4,TRBJ1-6,-,-,CASSKQHSPLHF,TGTGCCAGCAGTAAGCAGCATTCACCCCTCCACTTT
TRBV30,TRBJ2-2,-,TRBD1,CAWGTGGANTGELFF,TGTGCCTGGGGGACAGGAGGCGCGAACACCGGGGAGCTGTTTTTT
TRBV9,TRBJ1-3,-,-,CASSVGGISGNTIYF,TGTGCCAGCAGCGTAGGGGGTATATCTGGAAACACCATATATTTT
TRBV7-8,TRBJ2-1,-,-,CASSLGASNSYNEQFF,TGTGCCAGCAGCTTAGGGGCCTCCAACTCCTACAATGAGCAGTTCTTC
TRBV30,TRBJ1-1,-,-,CAWSEQIHTEAFF,TGTGCCTGGAGTGAACAGATTCACACTGAAGCTTTCTTT
TRBV5-6,TRBJ2-7,once,-,CASSPSRSSWDEQYF,TGTGCCAGCAGCCCATCAAGAAGCTCCTGGGACGAGCAGTACTTC
TRBV4-1,TRBJ2-1,-,-,CASSQDHDTFSYNEQFF,TGCGCCAGCAGCCAAGATCACGACACCTTCTCCTACAATGAGCAGTTCTTC
TRBV2,TRBJ2-3,-,-,CASSVLYTDTQYF,TGTGCCAGCAGTGTTCTTTATACAGATACGCAGTATTTT
TRBV29-1,TRBJ2-3,-,TRBD2,CSVEERAGGSTDTQYF,TGCAGCGTTGAAGAAAGGGCGGGAGGGAGCACAGATACGCAGTATTTT
TRBV27,TRBJ2-3,-,TRBD2,CASSIGTRASTDTQYF,TGTGCCAGCAGTATCGGGACTAGAGCTAGCACAGATACGCAGTATTTT